The 13 T cell receptor beta chains reported below all come from one sample, sequenced in a study of vaccination effects on CD4 cells after COVID-19. These receptors are not linked to any known antigen. Clones were sequenced by immunoSEQ multiplex PCR, and TCRdb holds only the in-frame ones, with some missing. Counted here are tens of thousands of clones, around 78% occurring once; the ten biggest clones make up 0.95% to 1.5%. Antigen-specific CD4+ T cell clonotypes were called by their expansion after viral peptide-pool culture in ViraFEST. Following an approximately ten-day culture, CD4+ T cells were purified. Each participant was administered two doses of either the BNT162b2 or the mRNA-1273 vaccine. Sample: CD4+ T cells from PBMCs cultured with HCoV-229E spike peptides, taken after COVID-19 vaccination. The receptors stem from a human donor who received a COVID-19 vaccine.

This chain joins TRBV7-2 and TRBJ2-5; D is tentatively TRBD1 or TRBD2 (6 bases each). Germline V gene sequence: CDR1 SGHTA, CDR2 FQGNSA. V gave up 5 bases and J gave up 5 bases, with 15 bases separating them. The CDR3 loop spans 14 amino acids. CDR3 DNA: TGTGCCAGCAGCACCCGCAGGGGAGGCGAGACCCAGTACTTC. It is translated as CASSTRRGGETQYF.

The genes are TRBV6-2 or TRBV6-3 and TRBJ1-1; TRBD1 might be the D (6 bases). The V end was cut by 0 bases, the J end by 9 bases, with 14 bases between. CDR1 is MNHEY and CDR2 is SVGEGT in the germline V gene. CDR3 length equals 14 residues. As DNA, the CDR3 is TGTGCCAGCAGTTACTCTACCGGGACATCGAAAGCTTTCTTT. Protein: CASSYSTGTSKAFF.

The chain recombines TRBV16 with TRBJ1-5; the D gene is possibly TRBD1 (5 bases). CDR3 length: 15 amino acids. Trimming cost V 3 bases and J 5 bases, with 14 bases left between them. Germline lookup yields CDR1 KGHSY and CDR2 FQNENV. The CDR3 bases are TGTGCCAGCAGCCAGTCCGGGACTGGGGATCAGCCCCAGCATTTT. Its protein product is CASSQSGTGDQPQHF.

V usage is TRBV2 and J usage is TRBJ1-6; D uncertain. Trimming took off 4 bases at V and 8 bases at J, with 3 bases between the two ends. Germline V lookup: CDR1 SNHLY, CDR2 FYNNEI. The CDR3 is made up of 11 amino acids. CDR3 loop: CASSAHSPLHF. CDR3 in DNA: TGTGCCAGCAGTGCCCATTCACCCCTCCACTTT.

The chain uses TRBV7-2 and TRBJ1-5; a weak D match, TRBD1 (5 bases). Germline V gives CDR1 SGHTA, CDR2 FQGNSA. V was pared by 2 bases and J by 4 bases, with 9 bases between. The CDR3 totals 14 residues. The chain's CDR3 is CASSLTGPNQPQHF. In DNA form, the CDR3 reads TGTGCCAGCAGCTTAACAGGCCCTAATCAGCCCCAGCATTTT.

CDR3 region: CASSLVGQETQYF. The CDR3 nucleotides are TGTGCCAGCAGCTTAGTCGGCCAGGAGACCCAGTACTTC. This chain joins TRBV7-2 and TRBJ2-5; D unresolved. The CDR3 covers 13 residues. Trimming stripped 1 base from V and 5 bases from J, with 8 bases between. Germline V gene data show CDR1 as SGHTA and CDR2 as FQGNSA.

This clone was counted only a few times. The V gene is TRBV30, the J gene TRBJ1-2; the D gene is possibly TRBD1 (6 bases). Looked up from germline, CDR1 is GTSNPN and CDR2 is SVGIG (reference sequence). Trimming took 3 bases from V and 7 from J, leaving 15 bases between them. The CDR3 totals 13 residues. CDR3 bases: TGTGCCTGGAGCTCCACAGGGCTACGTGGCTACACCTTC. Protein: CAWSSTGLRGYTF. The full variable domain, its missing parts supplied by reference TRBV30 and TRBJ1-2, is SQTIHQWPATLVQPVGSPLSLECTVEGTSNPNLYWYRQAAGRGLQLLFYSVGIGQISSEVPQNLSASRPQDRQFILSSKKLLLSDSGFYLCAWSSTGLRGYTFGSGTRLTVV.

This chain uses TRBV15 with TRBJ2-3, with a tentative D call TRBD2 (5 bases). The CDR3 has 13 amino acids. Trimming shortened V by 0 bases and J by 10 bases, and 11 bases separated the two germline ends. CDR1 is LNHNV, CDR2 YYDKDF, per germline (reference sequence). This CDR3 reads CATSRESGSAQYF. Here the CDR3 DNA reads TGTGCCACCAGCAGAGAGTCTGGGAGCGCGCAGTATTTT.

This sequence joins TRBV9 and TRBJ1-2; TRBD1 might be the D (5 bases). The CDR3 has 14 amino acids. In germline, CDR1 is SGDLS, CDR2 YYNGEE. V dropped 0 bases and J dropped 4 bases, with 10 bases sitting between them. CDR3 DNA sequence: TGTGCCAGCAGCGTAGGAGAAAGGGGCTATGGCTACACCTTC. Protein product: CASSVGERGYGYTF.

This sequence joins TRBV7-2 and TRBJ1-2, with D tentatively TRBD1 (6 bases). This CDR3 is 14 amino acids long. Germline loops: CDR1 SGHTA, CDR2 FQGNSA. Trimming shortened V by 5 bases and J by 7 bases, and 17 bases separated the two germline ends. The CDR3 is CASSDSQGRSGYTF. For the CDR3, the DNA is TGTGCCAGCAGCGATAGTCAGGGGAGGTCTGGCTACACCTTC.

The chain links TRBV6-5 to TRBJ1-5; D might be TRBD1 (5 bases). Per the germline V gene, CDR1 is MNHEY and CDR2 is SVGAGI. The CDR3 covers 15 residues. V lost 6 bases and J 1 base, leaving 13 bases between the germline ends. The CDR3 sequence is CASSGFGQSNQPQHF. The CDR3 DNA sequence: TGTGCCAGCAGCGGATTTGGACAAAGCAATCAGCCCCAGCATTTT.

The V call is TRBV7-2, the J call TRBJ2-1; D not resolved. V was shortened by 3 bases and J by 6 bases, with 6 bases between the two germline ends. The CDR3 covers 12 residues. CDR1 is SGHTA and CDR2 is FQGNSA in the germline V gene. CDR3 in DNA: TGTGCCAGCAGCTTGTGGGGCAATGAGCAGTTCTTC. Translation gives CASSLWGNEQFF.

CDR3 residues: CAISDRDRDEQYV. The CDR3 DNA sequence: TGTGCCATCAGTGACCGGGACCGAGACGAGCAGTACGTC. The chain carries TRBV10-3 and TRBJ2-7; D could derive from TRBD1 or TRBD2 (5 bases each). The germline V gene has CDR1 ENHRY and CDR2 SYGVKD. The CDR3 is made up of 13 amino acids. With 3 bases removed from V and 5 bases from J, the gap between germline ends came to 11 bases.